The next 15 T cell receptor beta chains were all read from a single sample in a study of blood T cell dynamics during melanoma immunotherapy. Profiling relied on immunoSEQ multiplex PCR, and the TCRdb table lists in-frame clones only, not all of them. Of 16,000 or so clones listed, approximately 90% were seen once; the top ten hold 1.8%. Time point reported: pre-treatment baseline. The specimen comprised blood, sampled from a patient treated with checkpoint blockade. These receptors originate from a human donor with melanoma.

This clone was seen just once. The chain joins TRBV7-9 to TRBJ1-2; TRBD1 matches at 9 bases. The CDR3 is 17 amino acids. Unmatched junction bases numbered 8, after V lost 1 base and J lost 2 bases. Germline CDR1 and CDR2: SEHNR and FQNEAQ (reference sequence). The CDR3 sequence: CASSLGRATGGNYGYTF. DNA of the CDR3: TGTGCCAGCAGCTTAGGAAGGGCGACAGGGGGGAACTATGGCTACACCTTC.

The J gene is TRBJ1-5, the V gene TRBV18; the D is unclear. Per germline, CDR1 KGHSH and CDR2 LQKENI. The CDR3 runs 14 residues. The V end lost 3 bases, the J end lost 4 bases, and 10 bases lay between the germline ends. Written as DNA, the CDR3 is TGTGCCAGCTCACCCCGGGTCGAGAATCAGCCCCAGCATTTT. This translates into CASSPRVENQPQHF.

The V gene is TRBV10-2, the J gene TRBJ2-6, with TRBD1 matching over 7 bases. V was pared by 9 bases and J by 0 bases, with 8 bases of the junction left unmatched. This CDR3 is 16 amino acids long. Germline V gene data show CDR1 as WSHSY and CDR2 as SAAADI. CDR3 DNA sequence: TGCGCCAGGAGGACAGGACGGATCTCTGGGGCCAACGTCCTGACTTTC. Amino acids: CARRTGRISGANVLTF.

The chain carries TRBV11-2 and TRBJ2-3, with TRBD1 matching over 8 bases. Trimming at V came to 4 bases and at J to 0 bases, leaving 3 bases not matched to a gene. This CDR3 has 15 residues. Germline V gene sequence: CDR1 SGHAT, CDR2 FQNNGV. CDR3 sequence reads: CASSSQGGSTDTQYF. CDR3 coding DNA: TGTGCCAGCAGCTCACAGGGGGGAAGCACAGATACGCAGTATTTT.

The V and J genes are TRBV7-9 and TRBJ1-6; TRBD1 aligns across 8 bases. The germline CDR1 and CDR2 sequences are SEHNR and FQNEAQ (reference sequence). The CDR3 is made up of 16 amino acids. The V gene end was trimmed by 5 bases and the J gene end by 3 bases; junction bases not matched to a gene: 6. The CDR3 loop reads CASSDGQGFYNSPLHF. CDR3 nucleotides: TGTGCCAGCAGCGATGGACAGGGCTTCTATAATTCACCCCTCCACTTT.

This chain connects TRBV6-5 to TRBJ1-3; 8 bases line up with TRBD1. The germline gives CDR1 MNHEY, CDR2 SVGAGI. Trimming cost V 6 bases and J 0 bases; bases outside gene matches: 4. This CDR3 spans 15 amino acids. The CDR3 region has the DNA TGTGCCAGCAGGAGACAGGGGTCCTCTGGAAACACCATATATTTT. Translated, it gives CASRRQGSSGNTIYF.

This chain's CDR3 is CASSSPSREVGETQYF. The CDR3 DNA is TGTGCCAGCAGCTCCCCTTCCCGGGAGGTAGGCGAGACCCAGTACTTC. V is TRBV5-4 and J is TRBJ2-5; TRBD2 matches at 7 bases. V lost 3 bases and J lost 5; bases outside the gene matches: 13. The CDR3 length is 16 residues. Germline CDR1 and CDR2: SGHNT and YYREEE (reference sequence).

This clone was found a few times. The J gene is TRBJ1-6, the V gene TRBV30, with D possibly TRBD1 on 5 matching bases. Germline V lookup: CDR1 GTSNPN, CDR2 SVGIG (reference sequence). Trimming removed 2 bases at V and 5 bases at J, with 10 bases between. The CDR3 covers 14 residues. As DNA, the CDR3 is TGTGCCTGGAGTAGAGGGGCTGATAATTCACCCCTCCACTTT. Translated: CAWSRGADNSPLHF.

Written as DNA, the CDR3 is TGTGCCAGCAGTTCATGGACAGGGGGCTACAATGAGCAGTTCTTC. This gives the protein CASSSWTGGYNEQFF. The chain joins TRBV27 to TRBJ2-1; 10 bases are shared with TRBD1. The CDR3 extends over 15 amino acids. Germline V gene lookup returns CDR1 MNHEY and CDR2 SMNVEV (reference sequence). V trimming: 4 bases; J trimming: 3 bases; junction bases outside the gene matches: 3.

V usage is TRBV11-3 and J usage is TRBJ1-1; possible D gene TRBD1, 5 bases. The CDR3 spans 13 residues. Germline V gene lookup returns CDR1 SGHNT and CDR2 YENEEA. The V and J ends lost 5 bases and 0 bases respectively, with 7 bases between them. CDR3 sequence (DNA): TGTGCCAGCAGCCTCAGGGTGAACACTGAAGCTTTCTTT. Protein sequence: CASSLRVNTEAFF.

The CDR3 region has the DNA TGTGCCAGCAGCGTAGGTACTAGCGGGACCTCCTACAATGAGCAGTTCTTC. Protein sequence: CASSVGTSGTSYNEQFF. The chain is built from TRBV9 and TRBJ2-1, with 10 positions matching TRBD2. This CDR3 region has 17 residues. Unmatched junction bases numbered 3, after V lost 0 bases and J lost 0 bases. CDR1 is SGDLS and CDR2 is YYNGEE in the germline V gene.

The chain combines TRBV19 with TRBJ2-6, with TRBD2 as a possible D gene (6 bases). The V gene's germline CDR1 is LNHDA and CDR2 SQIVND (reference sequence). Trimming removed 9 bases at V and 0 bases at J, with 15 bases between. The CDR3 is 16 residues long. The CDR3 sequence: CASSGVSLSGANVLTF. Written as DNA, the CDR3 is TGTGCCAGCTCGGGGGTCTCCCTCTCTGGGGCCAACGTCCTGACTTTC.

The chain couples TRBV27 to TRBJ2-3, with D uncertain. CDR3 length equals 16 residues. The V gene lost 3 bases and the J gene lost 1 base, with 14 bases spanning the gap. Per the germline V gene, CDR1 is MNHEY and CDR2 is SMNVEV (reference sequence). The CDR3 protein is CASSFRVGQGTDTQYF. Here the CDR3 DNA reads TGTGCCAGCAGTTTCCGTGTCGGGCAGGGCACAGATACGCAGTATTTT.

This clone was counted a single time. The chain links TRBV7-9 to TRBJ1-2, with D possibly being TRBD1 (5 bases). V lost 7 bases to trimming and J lost 1 base, with 25 bases between them. The CDR3 totals 18 residues. Germline CDR1 SEHNR, CDR2 FQNEAQ (reference sequence). As DNA, the CDR3 is TGTGCCAGCACCAACTCCCCGGGGCACCAAGGGAATAACTATGGCTACACCTTC. Translating gives CASTNSPGHQGNNYGYTF.

The CDR3 region has the DNA TGTGCCAGCAGTGAGGCAAGGACAGCGTATCAGCCCCAGCATTTT. Translated: CASSEARTAYQPQHF. The V and J genes are TRBV2 and TRBJ1-5, with TRBD1 as a possible D gene (6 bases). The V gene's germline CDR1 is SNHLY and CDR2 FYNNEI. This CDR3 has 15 residues. Trimming removed 3 bases at V and 5 bases at J, with 14 bases between.